The 3 T cell receptor beta chains given below trace back to one sample, sequenced in a study of T cell responses to AZD1222 COVID-19 vaccine. TCRdb keeps only in-frame clones here, not all; method: immunoSEQ multiplex PCR. This table holds under 130,000 clones, around 80% found once. This specimen was peripheral blood, taken on day 0 of AZD1222 vaccination. The receptor source for this set is an adult in good health.

The chain carries TRBV5-8 and TRBJ2-7; TRBD2 might be the D (6 bases). Germline-derived CDR1 and CDR2 are SGHTS and YDEGEE. V was cut by 8 bases and J by 5 bases, with 11 bases left in between. The CDR3 extends over 11 amino acids. The CDR3: CAREGIDEQYF. The CDR3 coding sequence is TGTGCCAGGGAGGGGATCGACGAGCAGTACTTC.

This clone was found once. This chain joins TRBV27 and TRBJ2-2; 7 bases map to TRBD1. The CDR3 runs to 14 residues. V trimming: 1 base; J trimming: 7 bases; junction bases outside the gene matches: 3. CDR1 and CDR2 (germline): MNHEY, SMNVEV (reference sequence). CDR3 nucleotide sequence: TGTGCCAGCAGTTTATTAGGGGGCGGCGGGGAGCTGTTTTTT. It specifies CASSLLGGGGELFF.

This clone has just one count. The rearrangement uses TRBV2 and TRBJ1-6; D gene ambiguous. The V gene lost 5 bases and the J gene lost 7 bases, with 12 bases spanning the gap. Germline CDR1 reads SNHLY; CDR2 reads FYNNEI. The CDR3 runs to 14 residues. CDR3 amino acids: CASSTDFTNSPLHF. In DNA, the CDR3 is TGTGCCAGCAGTACGGATTTCACAAATTCACCCCTCCACTTT.